This section outlines one TCR beta chain sequence together with its context. This entry is derived from a study of blood T cell repertoires in COVID-19. In the study overall: Specimens from acute and convalescent COVID-19 originated in the United States, Italy and Spain. T cells, B-cell-depleted T cells, or PBMCs supplied cDNA or gDNA.

The germline gives CDR1 LNHNV, CDR2 YYDKDF (reference sequence). V was shortened by 0 bases and J by 0 bases, with 10 bases between the two germline ends. The length of the CDR3 is 16 residues. Here immunoSEQ multiplex PCR was the method, and the copy in TCRdb shows in-frame clones only, minus some. The sample has some 120,000 clones, around 87% seen once. The receptor was derived from a woman aged 55 to 70 with acute or convalescent COVID-19. Sequences were obtained from peripheral blood. This chain links TRBV15 with TRBJ2-3; tentatively, D is TRBD1 (6 bases). The CDR3 DNA sequence: TGTGCCACCAGCAGAGATCCAGGGGCTAGCACAGATACGCAGTATTTT. Its translation: CATSRDPGASTDTQYF.